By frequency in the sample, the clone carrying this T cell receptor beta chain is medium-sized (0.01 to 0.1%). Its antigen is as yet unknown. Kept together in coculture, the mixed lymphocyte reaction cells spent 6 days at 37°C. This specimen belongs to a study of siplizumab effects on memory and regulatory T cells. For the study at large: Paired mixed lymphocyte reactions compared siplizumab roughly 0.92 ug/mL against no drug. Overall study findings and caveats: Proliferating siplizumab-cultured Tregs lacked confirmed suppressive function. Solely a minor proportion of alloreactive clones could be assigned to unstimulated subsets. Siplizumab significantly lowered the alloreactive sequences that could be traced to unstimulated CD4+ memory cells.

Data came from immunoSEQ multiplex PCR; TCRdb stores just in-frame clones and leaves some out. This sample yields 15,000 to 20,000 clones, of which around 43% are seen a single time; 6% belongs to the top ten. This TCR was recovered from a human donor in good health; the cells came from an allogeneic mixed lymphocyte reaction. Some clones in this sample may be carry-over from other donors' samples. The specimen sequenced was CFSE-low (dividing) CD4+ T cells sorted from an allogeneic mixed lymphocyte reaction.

Written as DNA, the CDR3 is TGTGCCAGCAGCTTGGTCGGCTCAACTAATGAAAAACTGTTTTTT. The encoded protein is CASSLVGSTNEKLFF. The V call is TRBV5-6, the J call TRBJ1-4; no clear D. V lost 0 bases to trimming and J lost 0 bases, with 6 bases between them. The CDR3 has 15 amino acids. Germline CDR1 and CDR2: SGHDT and YYEEEE.